This T cell receptor beta chain was profiled in a study of radiotherapy plus CTLA-4 blockade in lung cancer. Comments on this clone: Its target is unknown.

Trimming took off 5 bases at V and 4 bases at J, with 11 bases between the two ends. Germline-derived CDR1 and CDR2 are SGHAT and FQNNGV. The CDR3 is made up of 13 amino acids. Findings and caveats of the study: Response was reportedly best predicted by early blood T cell clone dynamics, with interferon-beta. Radiotherapy plus ipilimumab was followed by expansion in blood of tumor-derived TCR clones.

The method was immunoSEQ multiplex PCR; TCRdb's version includes in-frame clones alone and lacks a portion of them. The sample holds tens of thousands of clones, roughly 83% seen once. This specimen was peripheral blood, taken from a patient treated with radiotherapy plus ipilimumab. The chain carries TRBV11-2 and TRBJ1-2; D may be TRBD1 (5 bases). The receptor comes from a human donor with non-small cell lung cancer that progressed on radiotherapy plus ipilimumab. CDR3 in DNA: TGTGCCAGCAGCCCCACAGGAATCTATGGCTACACCTTC. This translates into CASSPTGIYGYTF.